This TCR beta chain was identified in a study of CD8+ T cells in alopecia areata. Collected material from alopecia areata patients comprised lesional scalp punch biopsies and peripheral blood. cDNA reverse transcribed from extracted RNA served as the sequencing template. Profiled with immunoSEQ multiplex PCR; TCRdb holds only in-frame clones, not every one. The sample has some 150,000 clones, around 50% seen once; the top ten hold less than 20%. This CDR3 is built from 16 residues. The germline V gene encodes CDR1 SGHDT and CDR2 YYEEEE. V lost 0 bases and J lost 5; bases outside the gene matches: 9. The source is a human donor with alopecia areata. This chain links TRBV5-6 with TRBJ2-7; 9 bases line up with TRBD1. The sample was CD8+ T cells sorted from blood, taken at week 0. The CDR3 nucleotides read TGTGCCAGCAGCTTGGCCTCGGGACAGGGATTGGACGAGCAGTACTTC. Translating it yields CASSLASGQGLDEQYF.